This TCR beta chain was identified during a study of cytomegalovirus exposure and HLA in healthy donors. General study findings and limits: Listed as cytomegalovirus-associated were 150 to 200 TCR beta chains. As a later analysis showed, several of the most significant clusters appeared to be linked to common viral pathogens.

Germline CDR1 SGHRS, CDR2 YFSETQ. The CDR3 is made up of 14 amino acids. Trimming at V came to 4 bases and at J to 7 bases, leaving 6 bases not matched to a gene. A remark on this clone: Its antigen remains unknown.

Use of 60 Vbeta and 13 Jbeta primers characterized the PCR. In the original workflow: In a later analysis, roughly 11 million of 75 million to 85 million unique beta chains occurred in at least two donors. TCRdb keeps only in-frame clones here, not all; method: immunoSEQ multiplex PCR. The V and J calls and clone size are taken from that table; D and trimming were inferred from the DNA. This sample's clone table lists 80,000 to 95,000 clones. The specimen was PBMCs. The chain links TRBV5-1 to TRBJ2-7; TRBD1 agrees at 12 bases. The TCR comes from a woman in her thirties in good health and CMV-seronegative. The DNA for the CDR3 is TGCGCCAGCAGCCGGGGACAGGGGGCGGGGGAGCAGTACTTC. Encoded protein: CASSRGQGAGEQYF.